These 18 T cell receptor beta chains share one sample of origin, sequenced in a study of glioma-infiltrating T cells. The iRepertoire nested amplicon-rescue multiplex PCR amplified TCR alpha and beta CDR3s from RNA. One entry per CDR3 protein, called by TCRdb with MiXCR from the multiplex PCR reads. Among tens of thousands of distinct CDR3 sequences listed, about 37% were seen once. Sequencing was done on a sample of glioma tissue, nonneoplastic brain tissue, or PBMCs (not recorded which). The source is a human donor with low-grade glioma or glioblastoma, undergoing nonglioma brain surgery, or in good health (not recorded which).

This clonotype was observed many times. The CDR3 sequence is CSATKAGGWNTEAFF. The CDR3 DNA reads as TGCAGTGCTACGAAGGCAGGGGGCTGGAACACTGAAGCTTTCTTT. This chain uses TRBV20-1 with TRBJ1-1, with 8 nucleotides matching TRBD1. Germline CDR1 and CDR2: DFQATT and SNEGSKA (reference sequence). This CDR3 is 15 amino acids long. The J segment lost 1 base and the V segment lost 4 bases, leaving 8 bases of the junction unmatched.

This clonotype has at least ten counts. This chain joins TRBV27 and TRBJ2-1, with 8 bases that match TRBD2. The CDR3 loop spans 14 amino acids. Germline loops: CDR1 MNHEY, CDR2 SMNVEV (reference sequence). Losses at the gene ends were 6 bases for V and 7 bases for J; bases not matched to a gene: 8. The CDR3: CASRKAGVGNEQFF. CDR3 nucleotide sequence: TGTGCCAGCAGGAAAGCGGGAGTTGGTAATGAGCAGTTCTTC.

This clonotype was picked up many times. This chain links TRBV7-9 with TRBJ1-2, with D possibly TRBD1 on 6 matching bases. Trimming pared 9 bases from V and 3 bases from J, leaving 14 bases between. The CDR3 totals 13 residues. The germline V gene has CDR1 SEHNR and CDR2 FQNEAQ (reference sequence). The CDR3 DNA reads TGTGCCAGTGCCGCCGGACAGTACTATGGCTACACCTTC. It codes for CASAAGQYYGYTF.

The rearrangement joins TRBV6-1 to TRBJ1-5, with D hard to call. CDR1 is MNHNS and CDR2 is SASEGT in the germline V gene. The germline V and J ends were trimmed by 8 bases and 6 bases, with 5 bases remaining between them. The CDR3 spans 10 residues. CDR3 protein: CASGFQPQHF. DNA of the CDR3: TGTGCCAGCGGGTTTCAGCCCCAGCATTTT.

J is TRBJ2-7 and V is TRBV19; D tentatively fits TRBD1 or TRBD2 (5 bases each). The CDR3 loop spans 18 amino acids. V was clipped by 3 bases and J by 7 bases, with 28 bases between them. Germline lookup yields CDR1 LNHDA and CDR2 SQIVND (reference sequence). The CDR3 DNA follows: TGTGCCAGTAGTATCGGTGGGGATCAAAACAGGAGGAAGGGTGAGCAGTACTTC. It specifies CASSIGGDQNRRKGEQYF.

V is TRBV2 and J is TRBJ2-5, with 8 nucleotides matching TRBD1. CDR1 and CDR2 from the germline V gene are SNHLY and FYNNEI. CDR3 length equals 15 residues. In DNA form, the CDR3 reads TGTGTTAGCAGTTCTTGGACAGGGATGCAAGAGACCCAGTACTTC. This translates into CVSSSWTGMQETQYF. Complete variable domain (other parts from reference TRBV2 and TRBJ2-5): EPEVTQTPSHQVTQMGQEVILRCVPISNHLYFYWYRQILGQKVEFLVSFYNNEISEKSEIFDDQFSVERPDGSNFTLKIRSTKLEDSAMYFCVSSSWTGMQETQYFGPGTRLLVL.

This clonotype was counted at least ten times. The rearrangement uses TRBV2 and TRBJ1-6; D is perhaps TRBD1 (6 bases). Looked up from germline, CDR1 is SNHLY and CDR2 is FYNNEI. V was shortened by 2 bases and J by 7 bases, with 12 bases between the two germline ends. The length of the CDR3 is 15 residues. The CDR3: CASSERGGGNSPLHF. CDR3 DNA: TGTGCCAGCAGTGAAAGAGGGGGAGGCAATTCACCCCTCCACTTT.

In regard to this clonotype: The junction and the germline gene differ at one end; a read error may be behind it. Here the CDR3 DNA reads TGTGCCAGTACTAACATCGACCCTGGAGACACCATATATTTT. Its translation is CASTNIDPGDTIYF. The chain combines TRBV28 with TRBJ1-3; D ambiguous. This CDR3 has 14 residues. Germline V gives CDR1 MDHEN, CDR2 SYDVKM.

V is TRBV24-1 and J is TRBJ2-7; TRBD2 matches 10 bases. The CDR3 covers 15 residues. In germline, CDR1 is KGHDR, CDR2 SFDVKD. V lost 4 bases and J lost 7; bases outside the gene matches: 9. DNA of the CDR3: TGTGCCACCAGTGACTCCATGGGGACTAGCGAAGAGCAGTACTTC. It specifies CATSDSMGTSEEQYF.

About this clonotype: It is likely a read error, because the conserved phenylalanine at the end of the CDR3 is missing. CDR3 in DNA: TGTGCCAGCAGCGTAGGGGGCCTCGATGGGGATACGCAGTATTTA. Its protein is CASSVGGLDGDTQYL. The chain has TRBV9 and TRBJ2-3; D possibly corresponds to TRBD1 (5 bases). Trimming took off 0 bases at V and 6 bases at J, with 14 bases between the two ends. Germline V gene lookup returns CDR1 SGDLS and CDR2 YYNGEE. The CDR3 is 15 residues long.

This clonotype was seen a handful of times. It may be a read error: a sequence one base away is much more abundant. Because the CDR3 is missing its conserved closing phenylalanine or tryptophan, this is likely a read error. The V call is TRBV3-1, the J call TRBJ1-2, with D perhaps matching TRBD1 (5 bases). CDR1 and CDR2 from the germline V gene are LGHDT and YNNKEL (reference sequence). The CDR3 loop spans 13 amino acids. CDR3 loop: CASSEDRSGGYTL. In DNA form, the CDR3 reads TGTGCCAGCAGCGAAGACAGATCAGGTGGCTACACCCTC.

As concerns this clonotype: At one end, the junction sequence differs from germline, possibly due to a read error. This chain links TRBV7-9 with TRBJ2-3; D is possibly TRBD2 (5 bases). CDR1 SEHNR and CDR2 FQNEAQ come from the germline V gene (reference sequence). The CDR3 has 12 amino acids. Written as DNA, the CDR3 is TGTGACAGCAGCTTAGAGGGCGATACACAGTATTTT. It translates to CDSSLEGDTQYF.

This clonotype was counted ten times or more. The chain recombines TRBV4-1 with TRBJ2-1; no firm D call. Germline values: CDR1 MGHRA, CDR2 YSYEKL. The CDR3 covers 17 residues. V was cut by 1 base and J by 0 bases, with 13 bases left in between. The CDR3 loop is CASSQVVGTNSYNEQFF. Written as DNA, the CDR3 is TGCGCCAGCAGCCAAGTGGTGGGAACAAACTCCTACAATGAGCAGTTCTTC.

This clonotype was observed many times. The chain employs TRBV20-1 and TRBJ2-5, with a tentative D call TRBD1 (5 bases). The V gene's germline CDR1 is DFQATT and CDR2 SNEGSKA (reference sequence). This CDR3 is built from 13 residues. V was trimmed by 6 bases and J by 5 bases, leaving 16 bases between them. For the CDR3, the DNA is TGCAGTGCGTATAGTGGGGCCCACGAGACCCAGTACTTC. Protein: CSAYSGAHETQYF.

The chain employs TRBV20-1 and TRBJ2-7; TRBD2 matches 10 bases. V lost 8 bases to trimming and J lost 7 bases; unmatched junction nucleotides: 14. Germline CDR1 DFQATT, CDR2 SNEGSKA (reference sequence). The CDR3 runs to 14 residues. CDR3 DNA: TGCAGTTATATAGCGGGAGGCAGGCACAAAGAGCAGTACTTC. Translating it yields CSYIAGGRHKEQYF.

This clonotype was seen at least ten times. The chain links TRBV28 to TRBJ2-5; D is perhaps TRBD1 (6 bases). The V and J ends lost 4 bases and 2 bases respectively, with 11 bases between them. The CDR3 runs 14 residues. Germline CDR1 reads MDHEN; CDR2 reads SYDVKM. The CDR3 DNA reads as TGTGCCAGCAGTTCTGGACAGATACAAGAGACCCAGTACTTC. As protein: CASSSGQIQETQYF.

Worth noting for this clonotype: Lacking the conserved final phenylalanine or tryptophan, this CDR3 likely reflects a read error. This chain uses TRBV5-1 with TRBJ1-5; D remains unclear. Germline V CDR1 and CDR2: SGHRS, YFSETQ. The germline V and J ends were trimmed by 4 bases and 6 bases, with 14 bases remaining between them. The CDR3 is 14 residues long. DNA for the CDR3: TGCGCCAGCAGCACCGGGCCTGGTGGTCAGCCCCAGCATCTT. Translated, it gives CASSTGPGGQPQHL.

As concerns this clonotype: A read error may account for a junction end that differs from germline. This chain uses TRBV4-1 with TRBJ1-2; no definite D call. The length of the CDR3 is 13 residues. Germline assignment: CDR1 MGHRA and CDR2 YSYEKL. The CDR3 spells CASSQTVSYGYNF. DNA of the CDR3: TGCGCCAGCAGCCAAACAGTAAGCTATGGCTACAACTTC.